The entry below describes one T cell receptor beta chain. The CDR3 contains 13 residues. The V end was cut by 8 bases, the J end by 4 bases, with 17 bases between. Germline V gene sequence: CDR1 SQVTM, CDR2 ANQGSEA. Measured with immunoSEQ multiplex PCR; TCRdb has only the in-frame clones, and not every one. This table holds fewer than 250,000 clones, under 90% found once. The data were obtained in a study of blood T cell repertoires in COVID-19. The wider study: Sample material is recorded as cDNA or gDNA derived from T cells, B-cell-depleted T cells, or PBMCs.

Those enrolled, adults aged 18 to 89 years, came from roughly 23 US areas. This TCR came from a woman in her forties who had been exposed to COVID-19. The sequencing input was PBMCs or T cells enriched from blood (not recorded which). The chain employs TRBV29-1 and TRBJ2-5, with D perhaps TRBD2 (6 bases). CDR3 nucleotide sequence: TGCAGCATTTCCGGGACTGGCGGAGAGACCCAGTACTTC. It is translated as CSISGTGGETQYF. The whole variable domain, filled in from reference TRBV29-1 and TRBJ2-5, reads SAVISQKPSRDICQRGTSLTIQCQVDSQVTMMFWYRQQPGQSLTLIATANQGSEATYESGFVIDKFPISRPNLTFSTLTVSNMSPEDSSIYLCSISGTGGETQYFGPGTRLLVL.